What follows is one T cell receptor beta chain and its context. This record belongs to a study of control samples from healthy donors and cancer patients. Sequenced by immunoSEQ multiplex PCR; TCRdb stores in-frame clones only, minus some. The sample has about 140,000 clones, under 95% seen once; the top ten hold around 13%. This TCR was recovered from a man aged 40-49 years in good health. Material for sequencing was blood.

CDR3 sequence: CASSLADSGNTIYF. The CDR3 DNA reads TGCGCCAGCAGCTTGGCGGACTCTGGAAACACCATATATTTT. V usage is TRBV5-1 and J usage is TRBJ1-3; D gene unclear. Trimming left V 0 bases short and J 0 bases short, with 4 bases between. Per germline, CDR1 SGHRS and CDR2 YFSETQ. CDR3 length: 14 amino acids.